The 19 T cell receptor beta chains in this list originate from one sample, sequenced in a study of T cells in Graves' hyperthyroidism and ophthalmopathy. Amplified TCR beta CDR3 regions came from RNA transcripts. A first-round RT-PCR of the TCR CDR3 used the HTBI primer set. TCRdb processed the multiplex PCR reads anew with MiXCR; each CDR3 protein has one entry. The sample has fewer than 650,000 distinct CDR3 sequences; 40% to 50% are singletons. Sequencing input: peripheral blood or thyroid tissue (not recorded which). These receptors were taken from an adult woman with Graves' disease, either hyperthyroidism or ophthalmopathy (not recorded which).

This sequence joins TRBV2 and TRBJ2-1, with 8 bases aligning to TRBD2. Germline CDR1 is SNHLY and CDR2 is FYNNEI. The CDR3 length is 13 residues. Trimming cost V 4 bases and J 7 bases; bases outside gene matches: 3. The CDR3 coding sequence is TGTGCCAGCAGTGGTGAGCGGGGGAATGAGCAGTTCTTC. This encodes CASSGERGNEQFF. The whole variable domain, remainder taken from reference TRBV2 and TRBJ2-1, is EPEVTQTPSHQVTQMGQEVILRCVPISNHLYFYWYRQILGQKVEFLVSFYNNEISEKSEIFDDQFSVERPDGSNFTLKIRSTKLEDSAMYFCASSGERGNEQFFGPGTRLTVL.

This clonotype was counted a few times. V gene TRBV14 combines with J gene TRBJ1-2; no definite D call. The V and J ends lost 1 base and 4 bases respectively, with 13 bases between them. The CDR3 runs 15 residues. Germline V gene lookup returns CDR1 SGHDN and CDR2 FVKESK. In DNA, the CDR3 is TGTGCCAGCAGCCAAGGGCGGGGTTCGAGCTATGGCTACACCTTC. Translation gives CASSQGRGSSYGYTF.

The table lists this clonotype with many counts. The chain couples TRBV9 to TRBJ1-5, with D maybe TRBD1 (5 bases). V lost 3 bases and J lost 5, with 9 bases in between. The length of the CDR3 is 13 residues. CDR1 is SGDLS, CDR2 YYNGEE, per germline. The DNA of the CDR3 is TGTGCCAGCAGCGGGGACGGAGATCAGCCCCAGCATTTT. This translates into CASSGDGDQPQHF.

The sample holds many counts of this clonotype. The chain couples TRBV11-2 to TRBJ2-7; D is unclear. The CDR3 extends over 13 amino acids. The V end lost 0 bases, the J end lost 3 bases, and 6 bases lay between the germline ends. CDR1 and CDR2 (germline): SGHAT, FQNNGV. CDR3 coding DNA: TGTGCCAGCAGCTTAGAGTACCGCTACGAGCAGTACTTC. Amino acids: CASSLEYRYEQYF.

The chain links TRBV2 to TRBJ1-2; possibly TRBD1 for D (6 bases). The CDR3 spans 13 residues. From germline, CDR1 is SNHLY and CDR2 FYNNEI. V dropped 8 bases and J dropped 3 bases, with 13 bases sitting between them. CDR3 bases: TGTGCCAGCTCGACAGGAGGGGACTATGGCTACACCTTC. Translation gives CASSTGGDYGYTF.

The chain combines TRBV13 with TRBJ1-6; D unresolved. CDR1 is PRHDT, CDR2 FYEKMQ, per germline (reference sequence). This CDR3 region has 14 residues. Trimming removed 6 bases from V and 9 bases from J, with 15 bases in between. The CDR3 reads CASRSDQRGSPLHF. The DNA for the CDR3 is TGTGCCAGCAGGTCGGACCAGAGAGGTTCACCCCTCCACTTT.

At least ten counts were recorded for this clonotype. This sequence joins TRBV7-6 and TRBJ1-5, with D possibly being TRBD1 (5 bases). The CDR3 totals 13 residues. V was shortened by 0 bases and J by 7 bases, with 7 bases between the two germline ends. Germline V gene data show CDR1 as SGHVS and CDR2 as FNYEAQ. For the CDR3, the DNA is TGTGCCAGCAGCTTAGCAGGGGACCAGCCCCAGCATTTT. It codes for CASSLAGDQPQHF.

This CDR3 is CASSLTSGTQYF. CDR3 nucleotides: TGCGCCAGCAGCCTGACTAGCGGGACCCAGTACTTC. The genes are TRBV5-1 and TRBJ2-5, with TRBD2 identical over 9 bases. The CDR3 has 12 residues. V dropped 4 bases and J dropped 7; count of bases not matched to a gene: 2. CDR1 and CDR2 (germline): SGHRS, YFSETQ.

This clonotype was observed a single time. The chain is built from TRBV4-2 and TRBJ1-4; no clear D. V lost 0 bases and J lost 4, with 12 bases in between. Germline values: CDR1 LGHNA, CDR2 YNFKEQ. CDR3 length equals 16 residues. CDR3 nucleotide sequence: TGTGCCAGCAGCCAAGAATTCGGGTCTGGTAATGAAAAACTGTTTTTT. Translated, it gives CASSQEFGSGNEKLFF.

This chain uses TRBV15 with TRBJ2-7; D not resolved. The V gene lost 5 bases and the J gene lost 3 bases, with 11 bases spanning the gap. From germline, CDR1 is LNHNV and CDR2 YYDKDF (reference sequence). This CDR3 has 13 amino acids. The CDR3 sequence is CATSSPQIYEQYF. The CDR3 coding sequence is TGTGCCACCAGCTCCCCGCAGATCTACGAGCAGTACTTC.

This chain connects TRBV10-3 to TRBJ2-7, with TRBD2 matching 14 bases. This CDR3 has 13 amino acids. Looked up from germline, CDR1 is ENHRY and CDR2 is SYGVKD. The ends lost 10 bases at V and 3 bases at J; junction bases unmatched: 2. Here the CDR3 DNA reads TGTGCCACGGGACTAGCGGGGGACTACGAGCAGTACTTC. Protein sequence: CATGLAGDYEQYF.

This rearrangement joins TRBV24-1 to TRBJ1-3, with D uncertain. CDR3 length: 11 amino acids. Trimming left V 8 bases short and J 9 bases short, with 10 bases between. The germline V gene encodes CDR1 KGHDR and CDR2 SFDVKD. The CDR3 DNA sequence: TGTGCCACCAACTGGGGTACCACCATATATTTT. Translating gives CATNWGTTIYF.

This clonotype is a singleton in its sample. The rearrangement links TRBV2 to TRBJ1-5; 7 positions match TRBD1. Germline V gene sequence: CDR1 SNHLY, CDR2 FYNNEI. V shed 6 bases and J 6 bases; nucleotides not matched to a gene: 11. This CDR3 contains 15 residues. As DNA, the CDR3 is TGTGCCAGCAGGGTCCTGGACAGGACGCTTCAGCCCCAGCATTTT. Its protein product is CASRVLDRTLQPQHF.

This clonotype appeared many times. This chain joins TRBV7-2 and TRBJ1-3; D gene uncertain. Germline CDR1 and CDR2: SGHTA and FQGNSA. This CDR3 comprises 15 residues. Trimming stripped 1 base from V and 0 bases from J, with 7 bases between. Here the CDR3 reads CASSLGRPSGNTIYF. In DNA, the CDR3 is TGTGCCAGCAGCTTAGGACGACCCTCTGGAAACACCATATATTTT.

This clonotype was observed a few times. V usage is TRBV4-1 and J usage is TRBJ1-2, with D maybe TRBD1 (5 bases). Trimming removed 1 base from V and 4 bases from J, with 13 bases in between. Germline V gene lookup returns CDR1 MGHRA and CDR2 YSYEKL. CDR3 size: 15 residues. CDR3 in DNA: TGCGCCAGCAGCCAAGCAGGGATTAGTGTCTATGGCTACACCTTC. Amino acid sequence: CASSQAGISVYGYTF.

The chain couples TRBV15 to TRBJ2-5, with TRBD1 as a possible D gene (5 bases). CDR3 size: 15 residues. Germline loops: CDR1 LNHNV, CDR2 YYDKDF (reference sequence). The V and J ends lost 0 bases and 9 bases respectively, with 17 bases between them. This CDR3 is CATSRDVGVNQPQYF. In nucleotides, the CDR3 is TGTGCCACCAGCAGAGATGTAGGGGTCAATCAGCCCCAGTACTTC.

This clonotype occurred a few times. The chain is built from TRBV5-8 and TRBJ2-7, with D unresolved. The CDR3 runs 16 residues. Per the germline V gene, CDR1 is SGHTS and CDR2 is YDEGEE. Trimming took off 0 bases at V and 3 bases at J, with 16 bases between the two ends. The CDR3 sequence is CASSLGTDPENYEQYF. The CDR3, as DNA: TGTGCCAGCAGCTTGGGGACCGACCCAGAGAACTACGAGCAGTACTTC.

V usage is TRBV5-4 and J usage is TRBJ1-1, with TRBD1 as a possible D gene (5 bases). The CDR3 is 13 amino acids. CDR1 and CDR2 from the germline V gene are SGHNT and YYREEE (reference sequence). The V end was cut by 2 bases, the J end by 6 bases, with 11 bases between. CDR3 loop: CASSFGTGSEAFF. CDR3 DNA sequence: TGTGCCAGCAGCTTTGGGACGGGCTCTGAAGCTTTCTTT.

This clonotype was counted at least ten times. The V gene is TRBV10-3, the J gene TRBJ1-5; possibly TRBD1 for D (6 bases). V lost 2 bases and J lost 5, with 10 bases in between. Germline assignment: CDR1 ENHRY and CDR2 SYGVKD. The CDR3 has 14 amino acids. CDR3 coding DNA: TGTGCCATCAGTGAGGGGGGGGGCGATCAGCCCCAGCATTTT. It specifies CAISEGGGDQPQHF.